Following are 16 T cell receptor beta chains from one sample sequenced in a study of T-cell reconstitution after alpha-beta-depleted transplantation in children. Unique molecular identifiers were incorporated into the prepared TCRbeta library. TCRdb called the PCR reads again in MiXCR, with one record for every CDR3 protein. This repertoire shows around 370,000 distinct CDR3 sequences, 15% to 20% found once; its top ten account for around 43%. Here the sequenced sample was PBMCs, mostly from graft donor cells, taken 360 days after TCRalphabeta/CD19-depleted stem cell transplant. These receptors originate from a male patient aged 2-9 years who had a stem cell transplant for acute lymphoblastic leukemia, so the T cells may come from the graft donor.

At least ten counts were recorded for this clonotype. The gene calls are TRBV10-2 and TRBJ2-1; no definite D call. V dropped 6 bases and J dropped 6 bases, with 9 bases sitting between them. The germline gives CDR1 WSHSY, CDR2 SAAADI. CDR3 length equals 12 residues. The CDR3 sequence: CASSLWANEQFF. In DNA form, the CDR3 reads TGCGCCAGCAGCCTTTGGGCCAATGAGCAGTTCTTC.

This sequence joins TRBV5-6 and TRBJ2-3; TRBD2 is a possible D gene (5 bases). Trimming pared 2 bases from V and 5 bases from J, leaving 15 bases between. Germline loops: CDR1 SGHDT, CDR2 YYEEEE. The CDR3 covers 15 residues. CDR3 in amino acids: CASSFPGNGRDTQYF. CDR3 DNA: TGTGCCAGCAGCTTCCCCGGGAATGGAAGAGATACGCAGTATTTT.

This clonotype turned up a few times. The J gene is TRBJ2-2, the V gene TRBV20-1, with 7 positions matching TRBD1. Germline lookup yields CDR1 DFQATT and CDR2 SNEGSKA (reference sequence). The CDR3 consists of 17 residues. V shed 4 bases and J 1 base; nucleotides not matched to a gene: 12. The DNA of the CDR3 is TGCAGTGCTACGCCTCCTTGGGGACAGAGGAACACCGGGGAGCTGTTTTTT. Its translation is CSATPPWGQRNTGELFF.

This clonotype showed up just a few times. The V and J genes are TRBV5-1 and TRBJ1-2; D gene ambiguous. Germline V gene sequence: CDR1 SGHRS, CDR2 YFSETQ. Trimming pared 4 bases from V and 1 base from J, leaving 11 bases between. This CDR3 has 14 residues. In nucleotides, the CDR3 is TGCGCCAGCAGCCTGGACGGATTTAACTATGGCTACACCTTC. Its protein is CASSLDGFNYGYTF.

Concerning this clonotype: A much bigger clone sits one base away, suggesting this may be a read error. The V gene is TRBV6-1, the J gene TRBJ2-6, with D hard to call. The CDR3 has 15 amino acids. The germline gives CDR1 MNHNS, CDR2 SASEGT. CDR3 sequence: CSSRLTSSGANVLTF. The CDR3 DNA sequence: TGTTCCAGCAGGCTTACCTCTTCTGGGGCCAACGTCCTGACTTTC.

The rearrangement uses TRBV14 and TRBJ1-1, with 9 nucleotides matching TRBD1. The CDR3 is 19 amino acids. The V segment lost 0 bases and the J segment 4 bases; nucleotides outside the gene matches: 15. CDR1 and CDR2 (germline): SGHDN, FVKESK. Here the CDR3 reads CASSQEITLGTGSATEAFF. CDR3 DNA: TGTGCCAGCAGCCAAGAGATCACCTTAGGGACAGGGTCGGCCACTGAAGCTTTCTTT.

The chain joins TRBV4-3 to TRBJ1-1; TRBD1 matches at 9 bases. This CDR3 has 15 amino acids. CDR1 is LGHNA, CDR2 YSLEER, per germline. V trimming: 4 bases; J trimming: 7 bases; junction bases outside the gene matches: 10. The CDR3 sequence: CASSLIYGTGIEAFF. The CDR3 DNA reads TGCGCCAGCAGCCTTATCTACGGGACAGGGATTGAAGCTTTCTTT.

Concerning this clonotype: It is unclear where the CDR3 begins or ends on the DNA, so no DNA is shown, and the CDR3 is as TCRdb lists it. The chain has TRBV5-5 and TRBJ2-7. Germline CDR1 and CDR2: SGHKS and YYEKEE (reference sequence). The CDR3 is 13 amino acids long, termini counted. The CDR3 reads CASSLDFRGEQYF.

The table lists this clonotype with many counts. The V and J genes are TRBV12-3 or TRBV12-4 and TRBJ1-1; possible D gene TRBD1, 6 bases. The CDR3 is made up of 12 amino acids. Trimming cost V 5 bases and J 5 bases, with 9 bases left between them. CDR3 coding DNA: TGTGCCAGCAGTGCTACAGGGACTGAAGCTTTCTTT. It translates to CASSATGTEAFF.

This clonotype was seen a handful of times. This chain links TRBV6-1 with TRBJ2-7; perhaps TRBD2 as D (6 bases). Per the germline V gene, CDR1 is MNHNS and CDR2 is SASEGT. The length of the CDR3 is 16 residues. Trimming left V 7 bases short and J 0 bases short, with 19 bases between. The CDR3 region has the DNA TGTGCCAGCATCCCTTACGGGGGACGCCTCTCCTACGAGCAGTACTTC. It yields the protein CASIPYGGRLSYEQYF.

Regarding this clonotype: At one boundary the junction diverges from the germline segment, which might be a read error. The V call is TRBV9, the J call TRBJ1-1, with a possible D match to TRBD1 (6 bases). CDR1 and CDR2 from the germline V gene are SGDLS and YYNGEE. The CDR3 runs 12 residues. CDR3 nucleotides: TGTGCCAGCAGCGTTTTGGGGGGGGCCCGCTCCTTT. It is translated as CASSVLGGARSF.

The table lists this clonotype with many counts. The genes are TRBV5-1 and TRBJ2-1, with TRBD2 matching over 11 bases. The CDR3 is 15 amino acids. The junction had 11 bases not matched to a gene; V was cut back by 6 bases and J by 9 bases. Germline loops: CDR1 SGHRS, CDR2 YFSETQ. CDR3 loop: CASTTGGLAVIEQFF. The CDR3 region has the DNA TGCGCCAGCACCACAGGGGGACTAGCGGTTATTGAGCAGTTCTTC.

The CDR3 loop is CASSQRQGTLASYNEQFF. The CDR3 bases are TGCGCCAGCAGCCAGAGACAGGGTACGTTAGCCTCCTACAATGAGCAGTTCTTC. The chain couples TRBV4-1 to TRBJ2-1; TRBD1 aligns across 7 bases. The CDR3 consists of 18 residues. Germline assignment: CDR1 MGHRA and CDR2 YSYEKL. The ends lost 3 bases at V and 0 bases at J; junction bases unmatched: 11.

This clonotype was observed a few times. V and J are TRBV28 and TRBJ2-1; TRBD2 matches at 9 bases. Trimming cost V 4 bases and J 5 bases; bases outside gene matches: 12. The V gene's germline CDR1 is MDHEN and CDR2 SYDVKM. CDR3 length equals 17 residues. The chain's CDR3 is CASSCRELAGTHNEQFF. Here the CDR3 DNA reads TGTGCCAGCAGTTGTCGAGAGCTAGCGGGAACTCACAATGAGCAGTTCTTC.

The chain is built from TRBV29-1 and TRBJ2-1; D tentatively fits TRBD1 or TRBD2 (5 bases each). CDR3 size: 15 residues. Trimming cost V 3 bases and J 1 base, with 13 bases left between them. Germline V gene lookup returns CDR1 SQVTM and CDR2 ANQGSEA. For the CDR3, the DNA is TGCAGCGTTGAGGGGGAGAGGGAGTCCTACAATGAGCAGTTCTTC. Its translation is CSVEGERESYNEQFF.

This clonotype was seen a few times. The chain joins TRBV20-1 to TRBJ2-7; tentative D call: TRBD1 (5 bases). CDR1 is DFQATT, CDR2 SNEGSKA, per germline (reference sequence). The CDR3 length is 12 residues. V was shortened by 0 bases and J by 4 bases, with 7 bases between the two germline ends. The CDR3 reads CSARDQGYEQYF. The CDR3 DNA reads TGCAGTGCTAGAGATCAGGGTTACGAGCAGTACTTC.